This passage covers 9 T cell receptor beta chains from one sample sequenced in a study of blood T cell repertoires in COVID-19. TCRdb's table, derived via immunoSEQ multiplex PCR, lists solely in-frame clones and lacks some. The data hold approximately 440,000 clones, with around 89% observed a single time. What was sequenced was peripheral blood. The origin of the receptors is a woman aged 50 to 60 with COVID-19, enrolled during active disease.

This sequence joins TRBV3-1 (or the pseudogene TRBV3-2) and TRBJ1-2, with no clear D. Germline CDR1 reads LGHDT; CDR2 reads YNNKEL (reference sequence). Trimming took 8 bases from V and 7 from J, leaving 11 bases between them. The CDR3 length is 11 residues. CDR3 sequence reads: CASSTEGGYTF. Here the CDR3 DNA reads TGTGCCAGCTCGACGGAGGGTGGCTACACCTTC.

The chain has TRBV30 and TRBJ1-5; no definite D call. The CDR3 length is 14 residues. The germline CDR1 and CDR2 sequences are GTSNPN and SVGIG (reference sequence). V lost 6 bases, J lost 1 base, and 13 bases lay in between. Here the CDR3 reads CACREGRSNQPQHF. In DNA form, the CDR3 reads TGTGCCTGTCGGGAGGGTCGGAGCAATCAGCCCCAGCATTTT.

V usage is TRBV6-1 and J usage is TRBJ2-7; possible D gene TRBD2, 6 bases. This CDR3 has 15 amino acids. The V end was cut by 1 base, the J end by 6 bases, with 16 bases between. Germline CDR1 reads MNHNS; CDR2 reads SASEGT. The DNA of the CDR3 is TGTGCCAGCAGTGAAGTTCCAGCGGGTCGCGGCGAGCAGTACTTC. It encodes CASSEVPAGRGEQYF.

The chain recombines TRBV27 with TRBJ2-3, with TRBD1 matching 10 bases. The CDR3 totals 15 residues. Germline values: CDR1 MNHEY, CDR2 SMNVEV (reference sequence). Trimming cost V 2 bases and J 6 bases; bases outside gene matches: 5. CDR3 DNA: TGTGCCAGCAGTTTAGGCGGGACAGGGGTCGATACGCAGTATTTT. Translating gives CASSLGGTGVDTQYF.

J is TRBJ1-2 and V is TRBV29-1, with a weak D call TRBD1 (6 bases). In germline, CDR1 is SQVTM, CDR2 ANQGSEA. The CDR3 contains 12 residues. The V end lost 4 bases, the J end lost 7 bases, and 13 bases lay between the germline ends. CDR3 residues: CSVGGGRGGYTF. CDR3 bases: TGCAGCGTTGGGGGGGGGCGCGGTGGCTACACCTTC.

The V and J genes are TRBV19 and TRBJ1-1, with 8 bases fitting TRBD1. From germline, CDR1 is LNHDA and CDR2 SQIVND (reference sequence). The CDR3 sequence is 13 residues long. Trimming cost V 3 bases and J 5 bases; bases outside gene matches: 2. CDR3 bases: TGTGCCAGTAGTATGACAGGGGAAACTGAAGCTTTCTTT. Amino acid sequence: CASSMTGETEAFF.

This chain joins TRBV7-8 and TRBJ1-5; 8 nucleotides line up with TRBD1. J gave up 3 bases and V 5 bases, and 6 bases lay outside the gene matches. This CDR3 comprises 15 residues. CDR1 and CDR2 from the germline V gene are SGHVS and FQNEAQ. The CDR3 spells CASSPYRGNNQPQHF. The CDR3, as DNA: TGTGCCAGCAGCCCATACAGGGGGAACAATCAGCCCCAGCATTTT.

The DNA of the CDR3 is TGTGCCAGCAGGGGACAGGGGAGCGTAGGCTACACCTTC. Its translation is CASRGQGSVGYTF. The chain carries TRBV6-5 and TRBJ1-2, with 10 bases matching TRBD1. Germline loops: CDR1 MNHEY, CDR2 SVGAGI. There are 13 residues in the CDR3. V lost 6 bases and J lost 8; bases outside the gene matches: 6.

This clone occurred a few times. CDR3 bases: TGTGCCAGCTGGGGGGGACAGGACTATGGCTACACCTTC. It encodes CASWGGQDYGYTF. V is TRBV12-3 or TRBV12-4 and J is TRBJ1-2; 8 positions match TRBD1. With V trimmed by 8 bases and J by 3 bases, 5 bases remained unmatched. CDR3 length equals 13 residues.